Following are 10 T cell receptor beta chains from one sample sequenced in a study of blood T cell repertoires in COVID-19. Only in-frame clones appear in the TCRdb table, and some are missing; sequencing was by immunoSEQ multiplex PCR. The table records under 75,000 clones, around 70% of them present only once. The sample consisted of peripheral blood. The source is a man in his 60s with acute or convalescent COVID-19.

The chain has TRBV5-1 and TRBJ2-3; 11 nucleotides match TRBD2. The J segment lost 1 base and the V segment lost 1 base, leaving 8 bases of the junction unmatched. This CDR3 contains 18 residues. Germline V gene data show CDR1 as SGHRS and CDR2 as YFSETQ. DNA of the CDR3: TGCGCCAGCAGCTTGACCGGACTAGCGGGCCAACGCACAGATACGCAGTATTTT. This gives the protein CASSLTGLAGQRTDTQYF.

This clone was detected ten times or more. The chain has TRBV7-2 and TRBJ1-3, with D possibly TRBD1 on 5 matching bases. V was pared by 2 bases and J by 0 bases, with 17 bases between. The CDR3 runs 18 residues. Looked up from germline, CDR1 is SGHTA and CDR2 is FQGNSA. CDR3 amino acids: CASSLRMAGMSSGNTIYF. For the CDR3, the DNA is TGTGCCAGCAGCTTACGCATGGCAGGGATGAGCTCTGGAAACACCATATATTTT.

The chain carries TRBV7-9 and TRBJ2-2; 9 bases line up with TRBD2. The CDR3 runs 17 residues. Trimming removed 1 base from V and 2 bases from J; junction bases left unmatched: 5. CDR1 and CDR2 from the germline V gene are SEHNR and FQNEAQ (reference sequence). The CDR3 loop is CASSLDLAGINTGELFF. The CDR3 nucleotides read TGTGCCAGCAGCTTAGATCTAGCGGGGATTAACACCGGGGAGCTGTTTTTT.

The V call is TRBV10-2, the J call TRBJ1-3; the D is unclear. The CDR3 runs 15 residues. In germline, CDR1 is WSHSY, CDR2 SAAADI. V was pared by 6 bases and J by 4 bases, with 16 bases between. The DNA of the CDR3 is TGCGCCAGCAGGATTGGCGGGGTATCGGGAAACACCATATATTTT. As protein: CASRIGGVSGNTIYF.

This chain connects TRBV5-4 to TRBJ2-3, with a weak D call TRBD2 (5 bases). With 0 bases removed from V and 4 bases from J, the gap between germline ends came to 12 bases. This CDR3 region has 15 residues. Germline V gene lookup returns CDR1 SGHNT and CDR2 YYREEE (reference sequence). The CDR3, as DNA: TGTGCCAGCAGCTTGGCTAGCCGGTTCGCAGATACGCAGTATTTT. It codes for CASSLASRFADTQYF.

V is TRBV4-1 and J is TRBJ1-5; no clear D. V shed 0 bases and J shed 4 bases, with 10 bases lying between them. The CDR3 has 15 residues. The germline V gene encodes CDR1 MGHRA and CDR2 YSYEKL. CDR3 amino acids: CASSQDVTGNQPQHF. The CDR3 DNA sequence: TGCGCCAGCAGCCAAGATGTGACGGGAAATCAGCCCCAGCATTTT.

The rearrangement links TRBV18 to TRBJ2-7; TRBD1 agrees at 9 bases. From germline, CDR1 is KGHSH and CDR2 LQKENI. Germline trimming cut 5 bases from V and 3 bases from J; bases unmatched to any gene: 11. The CDR3 covers 16 residues. The CDR3 here is CASSKLGTGNSYEQYF. For the CDR3, the DNA is TGTGCCAGCTCAAAACTCGGGACAGGGAATAGCTACGAGCAGTACTTC.

The rearrangement joins TRBV5-6 to TRBJ1-1; maybe TRBD1 (5 bases). Germline lookup yields CDR1 SGHDT and CDR2 YYEEEE. The CDR3 covers 17 residues. Trimming removed 4 bases from V and 4 bases from J, with 23 bases in between. In nucleotides, the CDR3 is TGTGCCAGCAGCGACCACTTAAGGGGCGCTCCCGGCACTGAAGCTTTCTTT. This sequence encodes CASSDHLRGAPGTEAFF.

This clone came up many times. The rearrangement links TRBV5-5 to TRBJ1-5; tentative D call: TRBD1 (5 bases). This CDR3 is 16 amino acids long. The V end was cut by 4 bases, the J end by 0 bases, with 14 bases between. Germline V lookup: CDR1 SGHKS, CDR2 YYEKEE (reference sequence). CDR3 amino acids: CASSPTRDYSNQPQHF. For the CDR3, the DNA is TGTGCCAGCAGCCCGACCAGGGACTATAGCAATCAGCCCCAGCATTTT.

The gene calls are TRBV19 and TRBJ2-7; a weak D match, TRBD1 (5 bases). This CDR3 has 13 residues. The germline V gene encodes CDR1 LNHDA and CDR2 SQIVND (reference sequence). The V end lost 7 bases, the J end lost 6 bases, and 16 bases lay between the germline ends. The CDR3 DNA follows: TGTGCCAGTAATAAAAAAGGGGTTGGCGAGCAGTACGTC. Its protein is CASNKKGVGEQYV.